Described below is a single T cell receptor (beta chain) sequence and its context. Antigen: not known. This sample was taken from a study of cytomegalovirus exposure and HLA in healthy donors. Study-level points and caveats: According to a subsequent analysis, TCR clusters identified in the first cohort showed a tendency to co-occur across the roughly 120 validation repertoires. Generally TCR sequences proved uncommon, though certain public TCRs appeared in numerous donors.

The donors were part of the validation cohort, which consisted of under 150 subjects and was separate from the first cohort of under 750 subjects. Libraries were prepared by immunoSEQ multiplex PCR; TCRdb keeps only in-frame clonotypes and omits some of them. The sample has about 360,000 clones, 86% seen once. V dropped 6 bases and J dropped 5 bases, with 13 bases sitting between them. The CDR3 has 13 amino acids. Germline loops: CDR1 MNHEY, CDR2 SMNVEV (reference sequence). What was sequenced was PBMCs. The gene calls are TRBV27 and TRBJ1-2, with no clear D. The TCR originated in a woman under 30 in good health and CMV-seronegative. The CDR3 region has the DNA TGTGCCAGCAGGGGTTTAAGAGGGTATGGCTACACCTTC. Its protein is CASRGLRGYGYTF.